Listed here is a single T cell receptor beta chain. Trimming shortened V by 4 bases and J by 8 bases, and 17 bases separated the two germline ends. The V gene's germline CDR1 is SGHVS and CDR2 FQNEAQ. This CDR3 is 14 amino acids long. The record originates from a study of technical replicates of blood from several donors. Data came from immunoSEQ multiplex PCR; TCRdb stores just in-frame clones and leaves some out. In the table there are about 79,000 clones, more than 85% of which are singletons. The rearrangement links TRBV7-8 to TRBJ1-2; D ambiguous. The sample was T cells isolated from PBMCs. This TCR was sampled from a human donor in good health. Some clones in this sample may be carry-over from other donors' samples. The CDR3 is CASSSTQGVEGYTF. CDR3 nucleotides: TGTGCCAGCAGCTCTACCCAAGGAGTGGAGGGCTACACCTTC.